The 20 T cell receptor beta chains below all came from one sample that was sequenced in a study of blood T cell repertoires in COVID-19. Sequencing was performed with immunoSEQ multiplex PCR; in TCRdb, only in-frame clones are kept and a portion is missing. This table holds almost 55,000 clones, 87% found once. Sequencing was done on a sample of peripheral blood. These receptors were taken from a man in his fifties or sixties with active COVID-19.

This chain uses TRBV10-3 with TRBJ2-2; D perhaps matches TRBD2 (7 bases). Germline values: CDR1 ENHRY, CDR2 SYGVKD. The V end lost 2 bases, the J end lost 6 bases, and 13 bases lay between the germline ends. CDR3 length: 15 residues. The CDR3 DNA reads as TGTGCCATCAGTGAGCACGGGGGGCATCCCGGGGAGCTGTTTTTT. Protein sequence: CAISEHGGHPGELFF.

The V and J genes are TRBV27 and TRBJ1-1, with a tentative D call TRBD1 (5 bases). The V and J ends lost 6 bases and 1 base respectively, with 12 bases between them. The CDR3 consists of 14 residues. Germline-derived CDR1 and CDR2 are MNHEY and SMNVEV (reference sequence). CDR3 protein: CASSLRGENTEAFF. The CDR3, as DNA: TGTGCCAGCAGCCTCCGGGGGGAGAACACTGAAGCTTTCTTT.

This chain uses TRBV10-3 with TRBJ2-7; TRBD2 matches at 8 bases. This CDR3 spans 16 amino acids. From germline, CDR1 is ENHRY and CDR2 SYGVKD. V lost 1 base to trimming and J lost 3 bases; unmatched junction nucleotides: 8. The CDR3 coding sequence is TGTGCCATCAGTGAGTTACCCCAAGCGGGAGTCTACGAGCAGTACTTC. Amino acid sequence: CAISELPQAGVYEQYF.

The chain carries TRBV5-1 and TRBJ2-7, with 9 nucleotides matching TRBD2. The CDR3 contains 14 residues. With 4 bases clipped from V and 2 bases from J, the junction kept 4 bases outside the gene matches. Germline V gives CDR1 SGHRS, CDR2 YFSETQ. Here the CDR3 DNA reads TGCGCCAGCAGCCCGACTAGCGGAACCTACGAGCAGTACTTC. It yields the protein CASSPTSGTYEQYF. Variable domain in full (rest from reference TRBV5-1 and TRBJ2-7): KAGVTQTPRYLIKTRGQQVTLSCSPISGHRSVSWYQQTPGQGLQFLFEYFSETQRNKGNFPGRFSGRQFSNSRSEMNVSTLELGDSALYLCASSPTSGTYEQYFGPGTRLTVT.

The chain's CDR3 is CAIRPGGMNTEAFF. In nucleotides, the CDR3 is TGTGCCATCCGGCCAGGGGGAATGAACACTGAAGCTTTCTTT. The chain is built from TRBV27 and TRBJ1-1, with TRBD1 matching 7 bases. Germline V gives CDR1 MNHEY, CDR2 SMNVEV (reference sequence). The V segment lost 10 bases and the J segment 0 bases; nucleotides outside the gene matches: 8. The CDR3 contains 14 residues.

V usage is TRBV5-4 and J usage is TRBJ2-2; 9 bases align to TRBD1. The CDR3 covers 16 residues. CDR1 SGHNT and CDR2 YYREEE come from the germline V gene (reference sequence). With 2 bases clipped from V and 1 base from J, the junction kept 3 bases outside the gene matches. The CDR3: CASSFWTGVNTGELFF. Here the CDR3 DNA reads TGTGCCAGCAGCTTCTGGACAGGGGTGAACACCGGGGAGCTGTTTTTT.

V usage is TRBV7-2 and J usage is TRBJ2-7, with 8 bases aligning to TRBD1. The V gene end was trimmed by 2 bases and the J gene end by 3 bases; junction bases not matched to a gene: 6. CDR1 and CDR2 from the germline V gene are SGHTA and FQGNSA. The CDR3 extends over 15 amino acids. As DNA, the CDR3 is TGTGCCAGCAGCTTACAGACAGGGGAGTTCTACGAGCAGTACTTC. Its protein product is CASSLQTGEFYEQYF.

This clone was seen just once. The chain has TRBV6-2 or TRBV6-3 and TRBJ1-1; D ambiguous. Germline V CDR1 and CDR2: MNHEY, SVGEGT. The ends were cut back, 2 bases at V and 1 base at J, with 14 bases in the middle. This CDR3 contains 16 residues. The CDR3 nucleotides are TGTGCCAGCAGTTACCCCTTGGACGGGAAGAACACTGAAGCTTTCTTT. Translating gives CASSYPLDGKNTEAFF.

This rearrangement joins TRBV11-2 to TRBJ2-7; TRBD2 might be the D (6 bases). Trimming shortened V by 5 bases and J by 7 bases, and 18 bases separated the two germline ends. Germline values: CDR1 SGHAT, CDR2 FQNNGV. The CDR3 runs to 14 residues. Here the CDR3 DNA reads TGTGCCAGCAGCCGCGGGACGGGTGGGACTGAGCAGTACTTC. It yields the protein CASSRGTGGTEQYF. The full variable domain, with the rest looked up from reference TRBV11-2 and TRBJ2-7, is EAGVAQSPRYKIIEKRQSVAFWCNPISGHATLYWYQQILGQGPKLLIQFQNNGVVDDSQLPKDRFSAERLKGVDSTLKIQPAKLEDSAVYLCASSRGTGGTEQYFGPGTRLTVT.

The chain links TRBV7-2 to TRBJ1-2; 7 bases line up with TRBD1. The CDR3 is 18 residues long. Trimming at V came to 2 bases and at J to 8 bases, leaving 20 bases not matched to a gene. Germline loops: CDR1 SGHTA, CDR2 FQGNSA. CDR3 in amino acids: CASSLRAAGQATQLGYTF. CDR3 bases: TGTGCCAGCAGCTTACGCGCGGCCGGACAGGCTACGCAACTGGGCTACACCTTC. The variable domain in full, completed from reference TRBV7-2 and TRBJ1-2, reads GAGVSQSPSNKVTEKGKDVELRCDPISGHTALYWYRQSLGQGLEFLIYFQGNSAPDKSGLPSDRFSAERTGGSVSTLTIQRTQQEDSAVYLCASSLRAAGQATQLGYTFGSGTRLTVV.

The rearrangement joins TRBV7-9 to TRBJ2-7; no definite D call. The CDR3 totals 15 residues. The V gene lost 2 bases and the J gene lost 5 bases, with 16 bases spanning the gap. Germline CDR1 and CDR2: SEHNR and FQNEAQ (reference sequence). This CDR3 reads CASSLFVGPRDEQYF. Here the CDR3 DNA reads TGTGCCAGCAGCTTATTTGTAGGCCCTCGGGACGAGCAGTACTTC. The full variable domain, with the rest looked up from reference TRBV7-9 and TRBJ2-7, is DTGVSQNPRHKITKRGQNVTFRCDPISEHNRLYWYRQTLGQGPEFLTYFQNEAQLEKSRLLSDRFSAERPKGSFSTLEIQRTEQGDSAMYLCASSLFVGPRDEQYFGPGTRLTVT.

J is TRBJ2-7 and V is TRBV27, with TRBD1 as a possible D gene (6 bases). Germline values: CDR1 MNHEY, CDR2 SMNVEV (reference sequence). The CDR3 loop spans 14 amino acids. The germline V and J ends were trimmed by 3 bases and 0 bases, with 9 bases remaining between them. CDR3 sequence reads: CASSFGGPSYEQYF. The CDR3 nucleotides read TGTGCCAGCAGTTTTGGGGGCCCCTCCTACGAGCAGTACTTC.

V usage is TRBV15 and J usage is TRBJ1-6; D not resolved. This CDR3 has 16 amino acids. The germline gives CDR1 LNHNV, CDR2 YYDKDF (reference sequence). Trimming shortened V by 0 bases and J by 6 bases, and 12 bases separated the two germline ends. CDR3 nucleotide sequence: TGTGCCACCAGCAGAGACCCCAGTGCCGCTAATTCACCCCTCCACTTT. Translating gives CATSRDPSAANSPLHF.

The chain is built from TRBV9 and TRBJ2-1; 9 positions agree with TRBD2. The junction had 3 bases not matched to a gene; V was cut back by 3 bases and J by 2 bases. The CDR3 covers 15 residues. Germline CDR1 reads SGDLS; CDR2 reads YYNGEE. CDR3 protein: CASSARLAAYNEQFF. In nucleotides, the CDR3 is TGTGCCAGCAGCGCAAGACTAGCGGCCTACAATGAGCAGTTCTTC.

V and J are TRBV6-5 and TRBJ1-2, with 7 positions matching TRBD1. CDR3 length: 15 amino acids. CDR1 and CDR2 (germline): MNHEY, SVGAGI. The ends lost 6 bases at V and 2 bases at J; junction bases unmatched: 9. The CDR3: CASSHGGQPNYGYTF. The CDR3 bases are TGTGCCAGCAGCCATGGGGGACAGCCCAACTATGGCTACACCTTC.

This chain joins TRBV19 and TRBJ2-1, with TRBD2 matching 8 bases. The germline CDR1 and CDR2 sequences are LNHDA and SQIVND (reference sequence). The CDR3 is made up of 15 amino acids. Germline trimming cut 4 bases from V and 8 bases from J; bases unmatched to any gene: 10. This chain's CDR3 is CASSNPPTGGDEQFF. For the CDR3, the DNA is TGTGCCAGTAGTAACCCACCGACGGGGGGGGATGAGCAGTTCTTC.

The rearrangement joins TRBV7-3 to TRBJ2-3, with D possibly being TRBD2 (7 bases). Looked up from germline, CDR1 is SGHTA and CDR2 is FQGTGA. This CDR3 spans 16 amino acids. V lost 0 bases, J lost 1 base, and 11 bases lay in between. In DNA, the CDR3 is TGTGCCAGCAGCTTAACGGGGGGGCTAGGCACAGATACGCAGTATTTT. Protein sequence: CASSLTGGLGTDTQYF.

This chain links TRBV28 with TRBJ1-1, with D tentatively TRBD1 (6 bases). In germline, CDR1 is MDHEN, CDR2 SYDVKM. The CDR3 covers 14 residues. V shed 6 bases and J shed 1 base, with 12 bases lying between them. The CDR3 DNA is TGTGCCAGCAGGGTTACAGGGCAGAACACTGAAGCTTTCTTT. Its translation: CASRVTGQNTEAFF.

The genes are TRBV14 and TRBJ1-1; tentatively, D is TRBD1 (6 bases). V shed 5 bases and J shed 4 bases, with 14 bases lying between them. CDR3 length: 14 amino acids. Germline lookup yields CDR1 SGHDN and CDR2 FVKESK. CDR3 nucleotides: TGTGCCAGCAGCTCACGGGGGGCGGGCACTGAAGCTTTCTTT. This sequence encodes CASSSRGAGTEAFF.

The sample holds a few counts of this clone. The CDR3 reads CAWSVQGTEQYF. CDR3 in DNA: TGTGCCTGGAGTGTTCAGGGAACCGAGCAGTACTTC. The genes are TRBV30 and TRBJ2-7; maybe TRBD1 (5 bases). The germline V and J ends were trimmed by 0 bases and 6 bases, with 9 bases remaining between them. Looked up from germline, CDR1 is GTSNPN and CDR2 is SVGIG (reference sequence). The CDR3 has 12 residues.